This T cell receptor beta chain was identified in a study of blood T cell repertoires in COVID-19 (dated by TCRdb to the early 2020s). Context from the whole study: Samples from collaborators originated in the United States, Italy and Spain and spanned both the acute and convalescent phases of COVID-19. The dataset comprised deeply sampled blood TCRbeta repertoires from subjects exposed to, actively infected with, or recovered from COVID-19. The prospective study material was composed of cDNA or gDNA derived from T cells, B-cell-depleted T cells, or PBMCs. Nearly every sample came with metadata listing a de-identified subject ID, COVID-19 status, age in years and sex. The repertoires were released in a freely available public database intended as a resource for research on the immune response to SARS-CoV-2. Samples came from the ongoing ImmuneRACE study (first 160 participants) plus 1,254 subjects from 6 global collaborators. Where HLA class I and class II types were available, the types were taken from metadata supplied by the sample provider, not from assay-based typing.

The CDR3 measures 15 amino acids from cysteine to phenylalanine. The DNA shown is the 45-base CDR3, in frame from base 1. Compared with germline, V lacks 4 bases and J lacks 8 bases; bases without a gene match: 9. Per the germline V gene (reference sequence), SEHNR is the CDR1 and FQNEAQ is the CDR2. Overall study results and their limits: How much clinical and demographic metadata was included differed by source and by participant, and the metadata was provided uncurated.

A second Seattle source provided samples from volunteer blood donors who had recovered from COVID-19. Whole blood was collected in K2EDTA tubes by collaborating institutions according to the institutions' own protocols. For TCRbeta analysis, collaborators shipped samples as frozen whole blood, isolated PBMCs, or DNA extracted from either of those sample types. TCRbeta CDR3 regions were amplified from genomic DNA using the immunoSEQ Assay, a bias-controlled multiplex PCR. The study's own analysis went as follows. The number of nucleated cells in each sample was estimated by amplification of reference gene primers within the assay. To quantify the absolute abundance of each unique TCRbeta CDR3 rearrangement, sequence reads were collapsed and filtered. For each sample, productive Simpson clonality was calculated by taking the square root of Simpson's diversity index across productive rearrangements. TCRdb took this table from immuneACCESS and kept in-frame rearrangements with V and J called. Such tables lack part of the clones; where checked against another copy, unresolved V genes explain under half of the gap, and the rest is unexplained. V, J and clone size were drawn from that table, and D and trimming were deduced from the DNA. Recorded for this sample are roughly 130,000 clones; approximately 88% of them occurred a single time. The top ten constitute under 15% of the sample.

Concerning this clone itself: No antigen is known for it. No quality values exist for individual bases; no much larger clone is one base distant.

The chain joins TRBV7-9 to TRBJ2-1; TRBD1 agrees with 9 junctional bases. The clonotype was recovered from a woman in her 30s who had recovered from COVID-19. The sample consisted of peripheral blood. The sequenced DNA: TGTGCCAGCAGCTGGACCGGGACAGGGTGGGATGAGCAGTTCTTC. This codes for CASSWTGTGWDEQFF.